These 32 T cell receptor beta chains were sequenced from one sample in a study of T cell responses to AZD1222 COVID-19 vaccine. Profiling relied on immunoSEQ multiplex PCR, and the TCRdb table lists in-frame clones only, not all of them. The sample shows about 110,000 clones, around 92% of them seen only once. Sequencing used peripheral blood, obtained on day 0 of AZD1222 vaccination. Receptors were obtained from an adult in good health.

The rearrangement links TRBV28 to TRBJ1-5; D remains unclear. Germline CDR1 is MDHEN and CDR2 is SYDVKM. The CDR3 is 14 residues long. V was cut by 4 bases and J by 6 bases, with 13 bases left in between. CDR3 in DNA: TGTGCCAGCAGTTCCAGGATGAAGGGTCAGCCCCAGCATTTT. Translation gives CASSSRMKGQPQHF. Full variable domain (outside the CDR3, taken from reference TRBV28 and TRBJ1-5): DVKVTQSSRYLVKRTGEKVFLECVQDMDHENMFWYRQDPGLGLRLIYFSYDVKMKEKGDIPEGYSVSREKKERFSLILESASTNQTSMYLCASSSRMKGQPQHFGDGTRLSIL.

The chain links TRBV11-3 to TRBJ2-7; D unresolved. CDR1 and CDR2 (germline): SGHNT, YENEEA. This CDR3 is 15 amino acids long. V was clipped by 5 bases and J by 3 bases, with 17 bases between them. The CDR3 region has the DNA TGTGCCAGCAGCCAGCCGGGCAGGAGCTTCTACGAGCAGTACTTC. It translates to CASSQPGRSFYEQYF. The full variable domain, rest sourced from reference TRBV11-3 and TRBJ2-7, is EAGVVQSPRYKIIEKKQPVAFWCNPISGHNTLYWYLQNLGQGPELLIRYENEEAVDDSQLPKDRFSAERLKGVDSTLKIQPAELGDSAVYLCASSQPGRSFYEQYFGPGTRLTVT.

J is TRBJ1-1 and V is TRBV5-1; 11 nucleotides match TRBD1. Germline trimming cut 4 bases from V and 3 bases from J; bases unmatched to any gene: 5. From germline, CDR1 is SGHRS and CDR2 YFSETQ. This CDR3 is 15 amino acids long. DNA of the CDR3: TGCGCCAGCAGCATAGGGACAGGGGGATACACTGAAGCTTTCTTT. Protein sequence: CASSIGTGGYTEAFF. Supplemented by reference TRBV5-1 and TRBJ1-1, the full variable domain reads KAGVTQTPRYLIKTRGQQVTLSCSPISGHRSVSWYQQTPGQGLQFLFEYFSETQRNKGNFPGRFSGRQFSNSRSEMNVSTLELGDSALYLCASSIGTGGYTEAFFGQGTRLTVV.

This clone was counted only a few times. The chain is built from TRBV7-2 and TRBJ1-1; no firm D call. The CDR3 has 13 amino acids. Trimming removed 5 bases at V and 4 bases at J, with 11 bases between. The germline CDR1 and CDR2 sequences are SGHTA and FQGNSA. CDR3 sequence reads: CASSRTDSTEAFF. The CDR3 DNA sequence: TGTGCCAGCAGCCGGACGGACTCCACTGAAGCTTTCTTT.

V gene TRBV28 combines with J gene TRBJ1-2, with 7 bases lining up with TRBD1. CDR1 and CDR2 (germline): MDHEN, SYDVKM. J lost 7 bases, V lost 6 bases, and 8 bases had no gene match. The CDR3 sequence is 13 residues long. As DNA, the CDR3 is TGTGCCAGCAGCCCCGACAGGGTTCGTGGCTACACCTTC. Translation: CASSPDRVRGYTF.

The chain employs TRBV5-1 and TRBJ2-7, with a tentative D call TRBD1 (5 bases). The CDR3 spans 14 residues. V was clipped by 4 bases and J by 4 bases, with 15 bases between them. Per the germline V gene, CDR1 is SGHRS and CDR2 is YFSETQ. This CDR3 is CASSDPRQGYEQYF. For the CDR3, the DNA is TGCGCCAGCAGCGACCCCCGCCAGGGTTACGAGCAGTACTTC.

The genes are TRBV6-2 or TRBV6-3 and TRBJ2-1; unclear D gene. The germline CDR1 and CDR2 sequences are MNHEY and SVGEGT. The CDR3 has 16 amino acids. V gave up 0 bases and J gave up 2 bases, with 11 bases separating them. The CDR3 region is CASSYSSRAAYNEQFF. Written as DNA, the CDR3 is TGTGCCAGCAGTTACTCGAGCAGAGCAGCCTACAATGAGCAGTTCTTC.

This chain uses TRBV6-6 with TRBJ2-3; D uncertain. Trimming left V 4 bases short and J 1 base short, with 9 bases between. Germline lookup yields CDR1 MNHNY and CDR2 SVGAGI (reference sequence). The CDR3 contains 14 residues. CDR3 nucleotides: TGTGCCAGCAGTTGGGGTCAGGGCACAGATACGCAGTATTTT. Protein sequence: CASSWGQGTDTQYF.

The CDR3 here is CASSLLVPGVNEQFF. The DNA for the CDR3 is TGTGCCAGCAGCTTACTAGTCCCCGGCGTCAATGAGCAGTTCTTC. The rearrangement joins TRBV7-6 to TRBJ2-1, with D hard to call. This CDR3 contains 15 residues. V lost 2 bases and J lost 6, with 14 bases in between. Per germline, CDR1 SGHVS and CDR2 FNYEAQ.

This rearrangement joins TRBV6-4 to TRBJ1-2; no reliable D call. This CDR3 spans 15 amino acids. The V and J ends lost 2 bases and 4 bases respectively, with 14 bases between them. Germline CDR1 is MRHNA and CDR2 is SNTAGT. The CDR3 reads CASSDPEGGIYGYTF. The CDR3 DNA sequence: TGTGCCAGCAGTGACCCTGAGGGCGGAATCTATGGCTACACCTTC.

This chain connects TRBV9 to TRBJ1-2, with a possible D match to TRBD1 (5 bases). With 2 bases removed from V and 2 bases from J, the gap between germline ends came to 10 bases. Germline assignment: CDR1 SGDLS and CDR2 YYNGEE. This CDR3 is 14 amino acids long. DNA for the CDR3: TGTGCCAGCAGCGTTTCTGGGGGGAACTATGGCTACACCTTC. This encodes CASSVSGGNYGYTF.

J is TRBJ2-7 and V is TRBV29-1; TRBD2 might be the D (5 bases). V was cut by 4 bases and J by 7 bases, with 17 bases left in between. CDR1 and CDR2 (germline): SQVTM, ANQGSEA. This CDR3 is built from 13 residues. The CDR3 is CSVATLNPGEQYF. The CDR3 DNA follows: TGCAGCGTTGCTACTCTGAACCCGGGGGAGCAGTACTTC.

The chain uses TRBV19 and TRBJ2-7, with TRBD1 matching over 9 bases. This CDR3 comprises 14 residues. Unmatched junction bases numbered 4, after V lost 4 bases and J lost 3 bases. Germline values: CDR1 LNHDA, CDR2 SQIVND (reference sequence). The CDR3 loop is CASSRGQGGYEQYF. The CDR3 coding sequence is TGTGCCAGTAGTAGGGGACAGGGAGGCTACGAGCAGTACTTC.

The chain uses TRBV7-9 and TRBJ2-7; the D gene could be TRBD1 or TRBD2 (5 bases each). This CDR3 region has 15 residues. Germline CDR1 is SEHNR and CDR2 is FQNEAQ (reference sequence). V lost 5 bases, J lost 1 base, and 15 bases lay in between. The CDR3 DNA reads TGTGCCAGCAGCCCCAAGTGGGACGGTTCCTACGAGCAGTACTTC. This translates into CASSPKWDGSYEQYF.

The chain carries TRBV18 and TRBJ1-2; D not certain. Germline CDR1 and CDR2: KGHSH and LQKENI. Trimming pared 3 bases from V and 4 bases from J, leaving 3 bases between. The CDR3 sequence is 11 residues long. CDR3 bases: TGTGCCAGCTCACCTTCCTATGGCTACACCTTC. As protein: CASSPSYGYTF.

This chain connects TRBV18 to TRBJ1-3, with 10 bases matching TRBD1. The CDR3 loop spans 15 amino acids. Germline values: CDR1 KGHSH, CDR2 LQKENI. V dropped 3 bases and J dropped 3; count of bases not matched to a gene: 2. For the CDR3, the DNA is TGTGCCAGCTCACCGGGACAGGGGTATGGAAACACCATATATTTT. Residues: CASSPGQGYGNTIYF.

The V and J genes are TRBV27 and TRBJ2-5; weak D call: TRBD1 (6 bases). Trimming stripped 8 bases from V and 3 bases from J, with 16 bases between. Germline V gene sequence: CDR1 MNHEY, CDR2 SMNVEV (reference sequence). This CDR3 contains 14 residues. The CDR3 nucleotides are TGTGCCAGCTCAACTTGGCCAGGGGAAGAGACCCAGTACTTC. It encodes CASSTWPGEETQYF.

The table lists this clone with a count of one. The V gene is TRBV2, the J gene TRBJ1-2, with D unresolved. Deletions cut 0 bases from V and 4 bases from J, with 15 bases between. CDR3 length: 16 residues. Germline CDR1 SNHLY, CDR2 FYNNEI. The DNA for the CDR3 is TGTGCCAGCAGTGAAGCAGCGCAGCCCGAATTCTATGGCTACACCTTC. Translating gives CASSEAAQPEFYGYTF.

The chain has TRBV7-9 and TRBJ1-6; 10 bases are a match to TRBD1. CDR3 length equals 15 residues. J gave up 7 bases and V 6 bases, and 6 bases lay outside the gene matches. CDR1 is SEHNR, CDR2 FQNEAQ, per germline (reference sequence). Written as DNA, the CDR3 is TGTGCCAGCAGACCCGGACAGGGGGAGAATTCACCCCTCCACTTT. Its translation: CASRPGQGENSPLHF.

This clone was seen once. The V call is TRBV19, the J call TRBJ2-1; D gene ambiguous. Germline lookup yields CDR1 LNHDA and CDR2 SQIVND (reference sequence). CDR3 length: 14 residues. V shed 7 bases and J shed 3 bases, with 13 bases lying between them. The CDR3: CASNGRRDYNEQFF. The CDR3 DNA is TGTGCCAGTAATGGGCGGAGAGACTACAATGAGCAGTTCTTC. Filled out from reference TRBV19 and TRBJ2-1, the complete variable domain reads DGGITQSPKYLFRKEGQNVTLSCEQNLNHDAMYWYRQDPGQGLRLIYYSQIVNDFQKGDIAEGYSVSREKKESFPLTVTSAQKNPTAFYLCASNGRRDYNEQFFGPGTRLTVL.

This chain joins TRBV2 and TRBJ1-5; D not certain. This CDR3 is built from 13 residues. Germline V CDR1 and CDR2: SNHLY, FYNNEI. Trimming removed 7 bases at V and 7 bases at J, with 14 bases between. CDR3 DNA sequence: TGTGCCAGCACTGGAGGTACCACCCAGCCCCAGCATTTT. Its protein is CASTGGTTQPQHF.

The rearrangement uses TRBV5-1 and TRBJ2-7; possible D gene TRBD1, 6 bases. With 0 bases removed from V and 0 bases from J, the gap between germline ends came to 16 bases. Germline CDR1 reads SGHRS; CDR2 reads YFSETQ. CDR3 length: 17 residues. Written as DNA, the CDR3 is TGCGCCAGCAGCTTGGCCTTGGGGACACCAAGCTCCTACGAGCAGTACTTC. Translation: CASSLALGTPSSYEQYF.

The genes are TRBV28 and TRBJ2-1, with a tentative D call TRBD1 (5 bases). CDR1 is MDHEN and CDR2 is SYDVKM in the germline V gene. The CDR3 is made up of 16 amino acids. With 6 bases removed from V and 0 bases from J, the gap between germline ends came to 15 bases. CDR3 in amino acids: CASRLGVVSSYNEQFF. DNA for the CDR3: TGTGCCAGCAGATTAGGGGTCGTTAGCTCCTACAATGAGCAGTTCTTC.

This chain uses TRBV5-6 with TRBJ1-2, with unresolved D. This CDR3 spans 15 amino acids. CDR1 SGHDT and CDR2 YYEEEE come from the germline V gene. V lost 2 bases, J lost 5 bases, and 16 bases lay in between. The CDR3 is CASSLWALFPYGYTF. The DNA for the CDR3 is TGTGCCAGCAGCTTATGGGCATTATTCCCTTATGGCTACACCTTC.

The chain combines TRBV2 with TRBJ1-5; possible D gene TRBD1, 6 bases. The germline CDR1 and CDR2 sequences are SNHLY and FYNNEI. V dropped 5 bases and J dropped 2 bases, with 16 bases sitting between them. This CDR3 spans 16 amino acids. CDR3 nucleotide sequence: TGTGCCAGCAGTCATCCAGGGGTAATGGGCAATCAGCCCCAGCATTTT. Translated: CASSHPGVMGNQPQHF.

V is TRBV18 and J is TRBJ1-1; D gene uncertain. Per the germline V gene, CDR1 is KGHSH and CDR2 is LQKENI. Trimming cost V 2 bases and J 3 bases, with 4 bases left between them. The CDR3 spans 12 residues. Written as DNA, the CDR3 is TGTGCCAGCTCACCAACGGACACTGAAGCTTTCTTT. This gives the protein CASSPTDTEAFF.

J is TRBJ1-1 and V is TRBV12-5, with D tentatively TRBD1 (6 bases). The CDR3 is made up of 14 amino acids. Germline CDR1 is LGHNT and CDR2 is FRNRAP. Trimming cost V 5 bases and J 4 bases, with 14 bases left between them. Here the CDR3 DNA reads TGTGCTAGTGGTGCCGAGGGGGGGAGCACTGAAGCTTTCTTT. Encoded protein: CASGAEGGSTEAFF.

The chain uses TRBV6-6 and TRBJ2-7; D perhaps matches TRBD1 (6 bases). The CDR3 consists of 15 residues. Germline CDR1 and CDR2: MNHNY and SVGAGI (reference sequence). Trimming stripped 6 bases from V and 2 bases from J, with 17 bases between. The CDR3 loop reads CASSRVTGHTYEQYF. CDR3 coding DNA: TGTGCCAGCAGCCGCGTGACAGGCCATACCTACGAGCAGTACTTC.

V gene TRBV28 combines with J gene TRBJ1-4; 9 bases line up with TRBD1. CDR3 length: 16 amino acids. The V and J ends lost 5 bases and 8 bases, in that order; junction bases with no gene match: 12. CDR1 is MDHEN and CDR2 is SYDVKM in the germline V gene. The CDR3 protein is CASSIRQTGGGEKLFF. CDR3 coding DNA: TGTGCCAGCAGTATCCGTCAGACAGGGGGGGGCGAAAAACTGTTTTTT.

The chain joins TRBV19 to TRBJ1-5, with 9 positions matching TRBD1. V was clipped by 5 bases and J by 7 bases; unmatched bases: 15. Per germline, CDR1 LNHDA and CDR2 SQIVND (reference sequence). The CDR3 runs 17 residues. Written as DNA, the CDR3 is TGTGCCAGTAGTCCAGGGACAGGGAATTGGGCCTGGCAGCCCCAGCATTTT. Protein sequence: CASSPGTGNWAWQPQHF.

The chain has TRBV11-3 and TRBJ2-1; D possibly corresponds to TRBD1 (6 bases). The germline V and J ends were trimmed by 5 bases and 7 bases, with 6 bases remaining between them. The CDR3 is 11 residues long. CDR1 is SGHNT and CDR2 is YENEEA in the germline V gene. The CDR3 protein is CASSQGNEQFF. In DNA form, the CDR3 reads TGTGCCAGCAGCCAGGGGAATGAGCAGTTCTTC. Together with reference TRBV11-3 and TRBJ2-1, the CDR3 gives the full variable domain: EAGVVQSPRYKIIEKKQPVAFWCNPISGHNTLYWYLQNLGQGPELLIRYENEEAVDDSQLPKDRFSAERLKGVDSTLKIQPAELGDSAVYLCASSQGNEQFFGPGTRLTVL.

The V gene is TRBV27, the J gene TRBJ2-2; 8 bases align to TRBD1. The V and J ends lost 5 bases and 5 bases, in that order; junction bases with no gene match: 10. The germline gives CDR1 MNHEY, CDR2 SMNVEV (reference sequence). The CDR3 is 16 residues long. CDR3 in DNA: TGTGCCAGCAGTCACGTCGGGACAGGCATGACCGGGGAGCTGTTTTTT. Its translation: CASSHVGTGMTGELFF.